The T cell receptor (beta chain) under discussion was sequenced for a study of T cells in women clearing cervical HPV infection. In the study overall: Case blood was drawn when the lesion was first found; control blood after infection became undetectable. Broader study findings: CIN3+ cases had significantly higher TCR repertoire richness than controls, but evenness did not differ. Associations may precede or follow infection; HPV-specific or memory T cells were not isolated.

As regards this clone: Antigen specificity is unknown. The read ends 3 residues early relative to the CDR3; the germline J gene fills the gap.

V was trimmed by 6 bases and J by 4 bases, leaving 15 bases between them. The CDR3 runs to 14 residues. From germline, CDR1 is MNHEY and CDR2 SMNVEV (reference sequence). Average input was around 1,100 ng genomic DNA for immunoSEQ TCR beta CDR3 amplification. Only in-frame clones appear in the TCRdb table, and some are missing; sequencing was by immunoSEQ multiplex PCR. In all, the sample yields tens of thousands of clones. Specimen: blood buffy coat. The chain links TRBV27 to TRBJ1-2; D perhaps matches TRBD1 (6 bases). The sequence was obtained from a woman aged 18 to 75 with a cervical HPV16 infection that either progressed to CIN3+ or cleared (not recorded which). The CDR3 here is CASRTRGGGYGYTF. The covered CDR3 bases are TGTGCCAGCAGAACAAGGGGGGGTGGCTATGGC.